The 16 T cell receptor beta chains given below trace back to one sample, sequenced in a study of blood T cell repertoires in COVID-19. Profiled with immunoSEQ multiplex PCR; TCRdb holds only in-frame clones, not every one. The sample lists 40,000 or so clones, about nine tenths occurring once. Source material: peripheral blood. Receptors originate from a human donor in a cohort sampled during active COVID-19.

The gene calls are TRBV4-2 and TRBJ1-1; D unresolved. Trimming left V 1 base short and J 4 bases short, with 10 bases between. Germline V lookup: CDR1 LGHNA, CDR2 YNFKEQ. The CDR3 contains 14 residues. CDR3: CASSQVPGSTEAFF. CDR3 in DNA: TGTGCCAGCAGCCAAGTCCCCGGGAGCACTGAAGCTTTCTTT.

The V and J genes are TRBV4-3 and TRBJ1-4; D not certain. Trimming stripped 1 base from V and 8 bases from J, with 11 bases between. Germline CDR1 LGHNA, CDR2 YSLEER. This CDR3 is built from 14 residues. The CDR3 here is CASSQVLPGEKLFF. DNA of the CDR3: TGCGCCAGCAGCCAAGTTCTGCCGGGGGAAAAACTGTTTTTT.

The chain carries TRBV18 and TRBJ1-1, with 7 nucleotides matching TRBD1. Per germline, CDR1 KGHSH and CDR2 LQKENI. The CDR3 covers 15 residues. Trimming at V came to 2 bases and at J to 8 bases, leaving 11 bases not matched to a gene. The CDR3 bases are TGTGCCAGCTCACCATTATCGTACGGGACAGCGGAAGCTTTCTTT. Translating it yields CASSPLSYGTAEAFF. The full variable domain, in which reference TRBV18 and TRBJ1-1 provide the parts outside the CDR3, is NAGVMQNPRHLVRRRGQEARLRCSPMKGHSHVYWYRQLPEEGLKFMVYLQKENIIDESGMPKERFSAEFPKEGPSILRIQQVVRGDSAAYFCASSPLSYGTAEAFFGQGTRLTVV.

V usage is TRBV2 and J usage is TRBJ1-1; no clear D. The CDR3 totals 12 residues. Trimming pared 6 bases from V and 4 bases from J, leaving 9 bases between. From germline, CDR1 is SNHLY and CDR2 FYNNEI. The CDR3 nucleotides read TGTGCCAGCAGCCGGTCGGGCACTGAAGCTTTCTTT. As protein: CASSRSGTEAFF.

The chain is built from TRBV3-1 (or the pseudogene TRBV3-2) and TRBJ1-5, with D possibly matching TRBD1 (6 bases). CDR1 LGHDT and CDR2 YNNKEL come from the germline V gene (reference sequence). The CDR3 runs to 13 residues. Trimming shortened V by 3 bases and J by 5 bases, and 8 bases separated the two germline ends. CDR3 sequence reads: CASSQTGDQPQHF. The CDR3 DNA reads TGTGCCAGCAGCCAGACAGGTGATCAGCCCCAGCATTTT.

This rearrangement joins TRBV4-3 to TRBJ1-5, with 7 bases matching TRBD1. Losses at the gene ends were 0 bases for V and 5 bases for J; bases not matched to a gene: 13. The CDR3 extends over 18 amino acids. Per germline, CDR1 LGHNA and CDR2 YSLEER. The DNA of the CDR3 is TGCGCCAGCAGCCAAGATTATCGCGGACCAACAGGGGATCAGCCCCAGCATTTT. As protein: CASSQDYRGPTGDQPQHF.

This chain links TRBV11-2 with TRBJ2-1; the D gene is possibly TRBD1 (5 bases). Trimming left V 0 bases short and J 3 bases short, with 9 bases between. CDR1 SGHAT and CDR2 FQNNGV come from the germline V gene. CDR3 length: 15 residues. The CDR3 loop is CASSLDRQGYNEQFF. As DNA, the CDR3 is TGTGCCAGCAGCTTAGATAGGCAGGGCTACAATGAGCAGTTCTTC.

CDR3 bases: TGTGCCAGCAGCTTAGGAAGGTTCGGGGATAGCTCCTACGAGCAGTACTTC. It yields the protein CASSLGRFGDSSYEQYF. The rearrangement joins TRBV11-2 to TRBJ2-7; a possible D gene is TRBD2 (5 bases). The length of the CDR3 is 17 residues. Deletions cut 1 base from V and 0 bases from J, with 16 bases between. The germline V gene encodes CDR1 SGHAT and CDR2 FQNNGV.

The chain combines TRBV5-6 with TRBJ1-1; perhaps TRBD1 as D (5 bases). V was cut by 3 bases and J by 0 bases, with 15 bases left in between. The CDR3 consists of 16 residues. Germline V gene data show CDR1 as SGHDT and CDR2 as YYEEEE. The CDR3 protein is CASSSPGAGLNTEAFF. The CDR3 coding sequence is TGTGCCAGCAGCTCCCCCGGAGCGGGGCTGAACACTGAAGCTTTCTTT. The whole variable domain, filled in from reference TRBV5-6 and TRBJ1-1, reads DAGVTQSPTHLIKTRGQQVTLRCSPKSGHDTVSWYQQALGQGPQFIFQYYEEEERQRGNFPDRFSGHQFPNYSSELNVNALLLGDSALYLCASSSPGAGLNTEAFFGQGTRLTVV.

J is TRBJ2-1 and V is TRBV5-6; 8 nucleotides match TRBD2. Germline loops: CDR1 SGHDT, CDR2 YYEEEE. This CDR3 comprises 17 residues. Unmatched junction bases numbered 9, after V lost 4 bases and J lost 0 bases. CDR3 nucleotides: TGTGCCAGCAGCCAAACAACGGGGGGGAGCTCCTACAATGAGCAGTTCTTC. Translating gives CASSQTTGGSSYNEQFF.

J is TRBJ1-1 and V is TRBV13; D unclear. CDR3 length: 13 residues. Germline V CDR1 and CDR2: PRHDT, FYEKMQ (reference sequence). Trimming left V 0 bases short and J 4 bases short, with 6 bases between. In DNA, the CDR3 is TGTGCCAGCAGCTTAGGTCACAGCACTGAAGCTTTCTTT. It encodes CASSLGHSTEAFF.

This clone was found a few times. The chain links TRBV6-5 to TRBJ1-3; D is possibly TRBD1 (5 bases). Germline V gene data show CDR1 as MNHEY and CDR2 as SVGAGI. V lost 1 base and J 0 bases, leaving 7 bases between the germline ends. The CDR3 spans 15 residues. The CDR3 protein is CASSYWGDSGNTIYF. The CDR3 DNA follows: TGTGCCAGCAGTTACTGGGGGGACTCTGGAAACACCATATATTTT.

The J gene is TRBJ2-7, the V gene TRBV12-3 or TRBV12-4; TRBD1 matches at 7 bases. V lost 8 bases to trimming and J lost 3 bases; unmatched junction nucleotides: 7. The CDR3 is made up of 13 amino acids. CDR3 loop: CASAGTESYEQYF. Written as DNA, the CDR3 is TGTGCCAGCGCCGGGACAGAAAGCTACGAGCAGTACTTC.

The J gene is TRBJ1-3, the V gene TRBV5-1; unclear D gene. The CDR3 spans 17 residues. V lost 0 bases to trimming and J lost 0 bases, with 13 bases between them. Germline values: CDR1 SGHRS, CDR2 YFSETQ. Written as DNA, the CDR3 is TGCGCCAGCAGCTTGGATCCGGGAGGAAGCTCTGGAAACACCATATATTTT. Its protein product is CASSLDPGGSSGNTIYF.

The CDR3 region has the DNA TGCGCCAGCAGCCAAGAAAACCACGTAGCCTTTCAAAACTATGGCTACACCTTC. As protein: CASSQENHVAFQNYGYTF. This chain links TRBV4-3 with TRBJ1-2; D gene unclear. CDR3 length equals 18 residues. V shed 0 bases and J shed 2 bases, with 19 bases lying between them. CDR1 is LGHNA and CDR2 is YSLEER in the germline V gene.

J is TRBJ1-2 and V is TRBV6-6; no reliable D call. CDR3 length: 11 residues. Germline CDR1 is MNHNY and CDR2 is SVGAGI (reference sequence). Deletions cut 7 bases from V and 5 bases from J, with 8 bases between. The CDR3 coding sequence is TGTGCCAGCACCTACAGTTATGGCTACACCTTC. It yields the protein CASTYSYGYTF.